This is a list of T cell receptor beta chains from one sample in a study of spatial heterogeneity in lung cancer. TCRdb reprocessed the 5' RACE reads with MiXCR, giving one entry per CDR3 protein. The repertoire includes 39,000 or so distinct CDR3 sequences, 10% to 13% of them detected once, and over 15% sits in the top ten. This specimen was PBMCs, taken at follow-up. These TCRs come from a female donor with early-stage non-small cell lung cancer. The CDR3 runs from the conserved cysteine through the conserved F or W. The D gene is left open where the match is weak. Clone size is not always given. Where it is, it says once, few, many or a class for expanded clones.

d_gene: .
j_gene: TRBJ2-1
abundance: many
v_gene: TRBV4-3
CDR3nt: TGCGCCAGCAGCCAAGATTTTAGACAGTCCTACAATGAGCAGTTCTTC
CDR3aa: CASSQDFRQSYNEQFF

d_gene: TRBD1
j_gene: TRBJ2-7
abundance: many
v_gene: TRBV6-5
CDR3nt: TGTGCCAGCAGTCTTCGGACAGGCCACGAGCAGTACTTC
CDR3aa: CASSLRTGHEQYF

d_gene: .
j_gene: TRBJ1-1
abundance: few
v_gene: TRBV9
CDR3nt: TGTGCCAGCAGCGTAGCCGGCATGAACACTGAAGCTTTCTTT
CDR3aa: CASSVAGMNTEAFF

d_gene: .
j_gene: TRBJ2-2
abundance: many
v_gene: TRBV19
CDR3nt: TGTGCCAGTAGTCTACAGCAGAACACCGGGGAGCTGTTTTTT
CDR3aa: CASSLQQNTGELFF

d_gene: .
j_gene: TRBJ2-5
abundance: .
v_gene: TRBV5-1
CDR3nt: TGCGCCAGCAGCTTGGCCGGGAGCCCTAAAGAGACCCAGTACTTC
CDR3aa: CASSLAGSPKETQYF

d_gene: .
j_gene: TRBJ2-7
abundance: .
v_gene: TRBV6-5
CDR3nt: TGTGCCAGCATCCCTCGGGGAGGACGGAGCTACGAGCAGTACTTC
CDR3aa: CASIPRGGRSYEQYF

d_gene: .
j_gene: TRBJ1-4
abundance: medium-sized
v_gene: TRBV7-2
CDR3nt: TGTGCCAGCAGCTTGACAGGCCTTAATGAAAAACTGTTTTTT
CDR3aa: CASSLTGLNEKLFF

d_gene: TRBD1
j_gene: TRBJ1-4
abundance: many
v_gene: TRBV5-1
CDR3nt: TGCGCCAGCAGCCCTGCCGGGACAGCTAATGAAAAACTGTTTTTT
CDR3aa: CASSPAGTANEKLFF

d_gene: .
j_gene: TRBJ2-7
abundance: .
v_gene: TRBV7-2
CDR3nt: TGTGCCAGCAGCTTAGGGGGGACTCCTCCGGTAGGGCAGTACTTC
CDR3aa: CASSLGGTPPVGQYF

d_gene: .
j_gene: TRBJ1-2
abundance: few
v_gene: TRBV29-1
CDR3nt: TGCAGCGTTGCCGACAGCAACTATGGCTACACCTTC
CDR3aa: CSVADSNYGYTF

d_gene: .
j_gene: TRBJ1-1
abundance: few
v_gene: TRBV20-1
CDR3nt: TGCAGTGCTAGCGCTAGATCAGGGAACACTGAAGCTTTCTTT
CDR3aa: CSASARSGNTEAFF

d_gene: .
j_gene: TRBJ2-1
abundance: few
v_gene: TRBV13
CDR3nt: TGTGCCAGCAGCCCCCGGCTGGGTGAGCAGTTCTTC
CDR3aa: CASSPRLGEQFF

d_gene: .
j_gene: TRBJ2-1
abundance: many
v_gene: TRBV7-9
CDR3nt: TGTGCCAGCAGCTCGAAGGACATTTACAATGAGCAGTTCTTC
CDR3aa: CASSSKDIYNEQFF

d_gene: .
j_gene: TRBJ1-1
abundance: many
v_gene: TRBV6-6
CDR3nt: TGTGCCAGCAGTTACTCGACACAGAGGAACACTGAAGCTTTCTTT
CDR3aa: CASSYSTQRNTEAFF

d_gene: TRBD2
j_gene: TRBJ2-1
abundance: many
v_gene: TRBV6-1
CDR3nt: TGTGCCAGCAGTGAAGGACTGGGTTTGGGAAGCGGGGGAAACTACAATGAGCAGTTCTTC
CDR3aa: CASSEGLGLGSGGNYNEQFF

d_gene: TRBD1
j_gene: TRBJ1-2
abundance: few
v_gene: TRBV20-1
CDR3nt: TGCAGTGCTAGAGGAGAACGTTGGACAGGGGTCTATGGCTACACCTTC
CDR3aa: CSARGERWTGVYGYTF

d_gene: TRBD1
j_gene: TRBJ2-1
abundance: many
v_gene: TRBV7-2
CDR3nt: TGTGCCAGCAGCTTAGCCCAGGGGGCTTACAATGAGCAGTTCTTC
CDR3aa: CASSLAQGAYNEQFF